This T cell receptor beta chain was recovered during a study of T cells in localized non-small cell lung cancer. Clones were read by immunoSEQ multiplex PCR, and TCRdb kept only the in-frame ones, dropping some. The profile shows around 40,000 clones, 88% of them singletons. The germline CDR1 and CDR2 sequences are GTSNPN and SVGIG (reference sequence). V was pared by 2 bases and J by 1 base, with 16 bases between. The CDR3 runs 16 residues. This clone was seen a few times. The antigen is not known. Study findings and constraints: Uninvolved adjacent lung showed peak T cell clonality, exceeding tumor. An association was observed between higher blood T cell density and longer overall survival. Adjacent lung was found to contain a median roughly 60 of the top 100 tumor clones. Owing to sequencing of a solitary tumor region, heterogeneity cannot be discounted.

This chain connects TRBV30 to TRBJ2-3; D call uncertain. This specimen consisted of peripheral blood, obtained before any cancer treatment. The receptor's source is a female donor over 55 with stage I squamous cell lung carcinoma. The CDR3, as DNA: TGTGCCTGGAGTCGCCTGACTCAATCTCGCACAGATACGCAGTATTTT. It specifies CAWSRLTQSRTDTQYF. Together with reference TRBV30 and TRBJ2-3, the CDR3 gives the full variable domain: SQTIHQWPATLVQPVGSPLSLECTVEGTSNPNLYWYRQAAGRGLQLLFYSVGIGQISSEVPQNLSASRPQDRQFILSSKKLLLSDSGFYLCAWSRLTQSRTDTQYFGPGTRLTVL.